Listed below are T cell receptor beta chains from one sample, sequenced in a study of graft-versus-host responses after intestinal transplantation. Produced via immunoSEQ multiplex PCR; TCRdb's table is partial and in-frame only. The sample shows about 110,000 clones, about 93% of them seen only once. Their cognate antigens are unknown. The sample was unstimulated CD8+ T cells sorted from spleen or lymph node cells, taken before intestinal transplant. These receptors were obtained from a human donor who received an intestinal transplant. Each CDR3 is given with its conserved first and last residue. A D gene is named only where the DNA matches it firmly. Rows give clone size only sometimes, using once, few, many, or a class for an expanded clone.

j_call	v_call	clone_size	d_call	cdr3_nt	cdr3_aa
TRBJ2-1	TRBV6-5	NA	NA	TGTGCCAGCAGTTACGGGACTTCCTACAATGAGCAGTTCTTC	CASSYGTSYNEQFF
TRBJ2-1	TRBV10-2	NA	TRBD2	TGCGCCAGCAGTGTCACTAGCGTGTACAATGAGCAGTTCTTC	CASSVTSVYNEQFF
TRBJ2-1	TRBV19	few	NA	TGTGCCAGTAGTATAGACCCGGTATCGGGGAACTCCTACAATGAGCAGTTCTTC	CASSIDPVSGNSYNEQFF
TRBJ1-1	TRBV18	NA	NA	TGTGCCAGCTCACCACCGGAGAGGGGGGACACTGAAGCTTTCTTT	CASSPPERGDTEAFF
TRBJ2-1	TRBV7-3	NA	TRBD2	TGTGCCAGCAGCTTACTCGCGGGAGGCGAGCAGTTCTTC	CASSLLAGGEQFF
TRBJ2-5	TRBV6-1	NA	NA	TGTGCCAGCAGTGAGAAGAGGGCCGCTCAAGAGACCCAGTACTTC	CASSEKRAAQETQYF
TRBJ2-3	TRBV2	NA	TRBD2	TGTGCCAGCAGTGAAGATGTTACTAGCGGGAGGGTCCCTAGCACAGATACGCAGTATTTT	CASSEDVTSGRVPSTDTQYF
TRBJ2-1	TRBV4-1	NA	TRBD2	TGCGCCAGCAGCCACCCTTCTAGCGGGAGTATTAGCAATGAGCAGTTCTTC	CASSHPSSGSISNEQFF
TRBJ2-2	TRBV2	NA	NA	TGTGCCAGCAGTGATTGGGTCACCGGGGAGCTGTTTTTT	CASSDWVTGELFF
TRBJ1-5	TRBV19	NA	NA	TGTGCCAGTAGTAGTACAGGGTTCCAGCCCCAGCATTTT	CASSSTGFQPQHF
TRBJ2-1	TRBV29-1	NA	TRBD2	TGCAGTGTCGAAGAGGTAGCGGGACGTCGGAATGAGCAGTTCTTC	CSVEEVAGRRNEQFF
TRBJ2-7	TRBV19	few	NA	TGTGCCAGTACCCCTACGGCAGGCGGGTTGGGGGAGCAGTACTTC	CASTPTAGGLGEQYF
TRBJ2-7	TRBV5-1	NA	NA	NA	CASSYPGTEYEQYFGRYF
TRBJ2-1	TRBV6-1	NA	TRBD1	TGTGCCAGCAACGCACAGGGGATCCGTTTTTGTGAGCAGTTCTTC	CASNAQGIRFCEQFF
TRBJ2-7	TRBV28	NA	NA	TGTGCCAGCGGAGACGAGCACGAGCAGTACTTC	CASGDEHEQYF
TRBJ1-4	TRBV2	NA	TRBD1	TGTGCCAGCAGTGAGGAGGACAGGGTGTGGGATGCAACTAATGAAAAACTGTTTTTT	CASSEEDRVWDATNEKLFF
TRBJ2-1	TRBV19	NA	NA	TGTGCCAGTAGTATAGACATGCGCAACAATGAGCAGTTCTTC	CASSIDMRNNEQFF
TRBJ2-3	TRBV29-1	NA	NA	TGCAGCGTTTTAAACACAGATACGCAGTATTTT	CSVLNTDTQYF
TRBJ2-7	TRBV15	NA	TRBD1	TGTGCCACCAGCAGAGTAGGGACAGGGGTGACCTACGAGCAGTACTTC	CATSRVGTGVTYEQYF
TRBJ2-4	TRBV6-5	NA	NA	TGTGCCAGCAGAGGAAGAGGTACCAAAAACATTCAGTACTTC	CASRGRGTKNIQYF
TRBJ2-7	TRBV29-1	NA	NA	TGCAGCGTTGAAGGTCGGGCAGGGGGGTCGGACGAGCAGTACTTC	CSVEGRAGGSDEQYF
TRBJ2-3	TRBV27	NA	TRBD1	TGTGCCACCGGGACAGGCCCCGATACGCAGTATTTT	CATGTGPDTQYF
TRBJ2-1	TRBV6-5	NA	TRBD2	TGTGCCAGCAGTCCCCTAGCGGGAGGGCCCGGGGAGCAGTTCTTC	CASSPLAGGPGEQFF
TRBJ1-5	TRBV18	NA	NA	TGTGCCAGCTCACCGACAGGAGATCTCAATCAGCCCCAGCATTTT	CASSPTGDLNQPQHF